This TCR beta chain was recovered during a study of patients and donors after allogeneic stem cell transplantation. The sample holds a few counts of this clonotype. The CDR3 totals 17 residues. V lost 6 bases and J lost 2; bases outside the gene matches: 14. Via MiXCR, TCRdb re-called the RT-PCR reads, giving one row per CDR3 protein. The sample consists of about 960,000 distinct CDR3 sequences, roughly 17% of them appearing once. The clonotype comes from a human donor who was either an allogeneic HSCT recipient or a stem cell or donor lymphocyte infusion donor (not recorded which). It is not recorded whose cells these are; they may come from a transplant donor. The chain carries TRBV12-3 or TRBV12-4 and TRBJ2-7; 9 bases match TRBD2. The specimen was blood, either unsorted or a sorted T cell fraction (not recorded which). In nucleotides, the CDR3 is TGTGCCAGCAGCCTTTACCCTTGGCGGGGGGGGACCTACGAGCAGTACTTC. It translates to CASSLYPWRGGTYEQYF.